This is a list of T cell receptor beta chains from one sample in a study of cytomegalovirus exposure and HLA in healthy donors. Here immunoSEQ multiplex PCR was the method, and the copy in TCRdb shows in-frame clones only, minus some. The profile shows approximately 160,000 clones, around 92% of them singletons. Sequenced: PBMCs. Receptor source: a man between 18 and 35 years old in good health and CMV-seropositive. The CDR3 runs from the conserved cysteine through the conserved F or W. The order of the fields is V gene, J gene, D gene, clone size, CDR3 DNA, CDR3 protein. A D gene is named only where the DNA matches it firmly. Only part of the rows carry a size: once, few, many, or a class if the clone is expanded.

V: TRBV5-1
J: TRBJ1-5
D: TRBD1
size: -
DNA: TGCGCCAGCAGCTTGACCGGGACAGGTCGTCAGCCCCAGCATTTT
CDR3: CASSLTGTGRQPQHF

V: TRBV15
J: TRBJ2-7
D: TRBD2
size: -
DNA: TGTGCCACAAAAGCGGGATACGAATACGAGCAGTACTTC
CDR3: CATKAGYEYEQYF

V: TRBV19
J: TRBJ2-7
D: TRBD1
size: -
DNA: TGTGCCAGTAGTATAGGTAGGGGGCCCTACGAGCAGTACTTC
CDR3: CASSIGRGPYEQYF

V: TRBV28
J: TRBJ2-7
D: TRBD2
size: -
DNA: TGTGCCAGCAGTGCCCCCGGGACTAGCAGATACGAGCAGTACTTC
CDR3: CASSAPGTSRYEQYF

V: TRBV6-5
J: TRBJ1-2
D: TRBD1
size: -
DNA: TGTGCCAGCAGTTACTCGACAGGGTTCCCGGTGGGCTACACCTTC
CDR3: CASSYSTGFPVGYTF

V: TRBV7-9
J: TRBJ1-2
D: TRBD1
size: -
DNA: TGTGCCAGCAGCTCCTGGACAGGTTATGGCTACACCTTC
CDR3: CASSSWTGYGYTF

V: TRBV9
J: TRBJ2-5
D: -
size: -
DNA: TGTGCCAGCAGCGTACTAGGGGGTGGGGAGACCCAGTACTTC
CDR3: CASSVLGGGETQYF

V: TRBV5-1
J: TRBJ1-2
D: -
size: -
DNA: TGCGCCAGCAGCCCGGGGTTACTAGAGTATGGCTACACCTTC
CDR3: CASSPGLLEYGYTF

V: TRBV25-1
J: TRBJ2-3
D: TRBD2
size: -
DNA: TGTGCCAGCAGTGGGGGACTAGCCCCGAGGACGCAGTATTTT
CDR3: CASSGGLAPRTQYF

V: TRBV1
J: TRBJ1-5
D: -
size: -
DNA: TGCACCAGCAGCCAAGATCGATCGTTCAGGGCCAGGCCCCCTTATAGCAATCAGCCCCAGCATTTT
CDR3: CTSSQDRSFRARPPYSNQPQHF

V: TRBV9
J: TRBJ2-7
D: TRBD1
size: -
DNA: TGTGCCAGCAGCGTTAACGGACAGGGGACCGGCGAGCAGTACTTC
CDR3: CASSVNGQGTGEQYF

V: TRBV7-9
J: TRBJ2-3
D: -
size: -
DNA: TGTGCCAGCAGCTTATCGACTAGTAGCATTAACACAGATACGCAGTATTTT
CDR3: CASSLSTSSINTDTQYF

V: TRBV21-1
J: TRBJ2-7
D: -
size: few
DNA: TGTGCCAGCAGCAAAGATAAGCCAGGGGAAAGTTGGGAGCAGTACTTC
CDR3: CASSKDKPGESWEQYF

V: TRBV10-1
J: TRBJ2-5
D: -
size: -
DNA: TGCGCCAGCAGTGAAAGAAGCGGGCTTAATCAAGAGACCCAGTACTTC
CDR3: CASSERSGLNQETQYF

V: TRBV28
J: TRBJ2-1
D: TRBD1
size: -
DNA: TGTGCCAGCAGCTGGCCGGGACAGGACTACAATGAGCAGTTCTTC
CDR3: CASSWPGQDYNEQFF

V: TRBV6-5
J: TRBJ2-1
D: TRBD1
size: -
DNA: TGTGCCAGCAGTTTGACAGGGATGGGAGAGCAGTTCTTC
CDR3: CASSLTGMGEQFF

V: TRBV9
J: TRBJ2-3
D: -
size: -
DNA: TGTGCCAGCAGCGTAAGCCTCAGGGATACGCAGTATTTT
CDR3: CASSVSLRDTQYF

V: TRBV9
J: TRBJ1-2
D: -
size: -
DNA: TGTGCCAGCAGCGTACGCGCCCCGGGGGGACCGCCCGTGAATGGCTACACCTTC
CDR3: CASSVRAPGGPPVNGYTF

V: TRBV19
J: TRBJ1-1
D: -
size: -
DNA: TGTGCCAGTACAGGGCAATACCCGAACACTGAAGCTTTCTTT
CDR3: CASTGQYPNTEAFF

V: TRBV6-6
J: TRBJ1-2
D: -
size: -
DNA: TGTGCCAGCAGGCAACTGGATCCGGACAGTTTCTATGGCTACACCTTC
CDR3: CASRQLDPDSFYGYTF

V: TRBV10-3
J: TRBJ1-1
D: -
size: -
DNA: TGTGCCATCAGAAAAGAGAGCACTGAAGCTTTCTTT
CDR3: CAIRKESTEAFF

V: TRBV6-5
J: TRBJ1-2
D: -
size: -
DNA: TGTGCCAGCAGTTACAGGGGCTATGGCTACACCTTC
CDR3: CASSYRGYGYTF

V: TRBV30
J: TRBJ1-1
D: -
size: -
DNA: TGTGCCTGGAACCCGAGGGAGGTTGAAGCTTTCTTT
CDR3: CAWNPREVEAFF

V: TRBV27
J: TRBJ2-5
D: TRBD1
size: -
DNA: TGTGCCAGCAGTTCACAGACAGGGTTGGAGACCCAGTACTTC
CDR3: CASSSQTGLETQYF